The rows below give T cell receptor beta chains drawn from one sample of a study of identical twins. TCRdb ran MiXCR on the 5' RACE reads and lists one entry per CDR3 protein. This table has under 350,000 distinct CDR3 sequences, 8% to 9.5% appearing once. In addition, the sample was reused for a study of yellow fever vaccine responses in identical twins.

Sequencing used CD8+ T cells sorted from blood. All receptors derive from a woman between 18 and 29 years old in good health. Both conserved end residues are part of each CDR3. D genes are given only for firm matches. Clone size is shown for a subset of rows, as once, few, many or a class of expanded clone.

J | D | V | size | DNA | CDR3
TRBJ1-6 | . | TRBV7-2 | . | TGTGCCAGCAGCCACAATCAGGGGTTACCCCTCCACTTT | CASSHNQGLPLHF
TRBJ2-7 | . | TRBV7-9 | . | TGTGCCAGCAGCTTGGTAATTGGGGGAGAGGACGGCGAGCAGTACTTC | CASSLVIGGEDGEQYF
TRBJ2-5 | TRBD2 | TRBV20-1 | few | TGCAGTGCTAGACAGGCGGGAGGGGGAGAGACCCAGTACTTC | CSARQAGGGETQYF
TRBJ2-2 | TRBD2 | TRBV20-1 | few | TGCAGTGCTGGGTCTCTAGCGGCGAACACCGGGGAGCTGTTTTTT | CSAGSLAANTGELFF
TRBJ2-2 | TRBD1 | TRBV5-6 | few | TGTGCCAGCAGCTTACGGGCAGGGGGAAACACCGGGGAGCTGTTTTTT | CASSLRAGGNTGELFF
TRBJ2-1 | . | TRBV9 | . | TGTGCCAGCAGGAGGCCACAGGGAGGTGAGCAGTTCTTC | CASRRPQGGEQFF
TRBJ2-2 | TRBD1 | TRBV4-1 | many | TGCGCCAGCAGCCACCCACCCGGGACAGGGACCGGGGAGCTGTTTTTT | CASSHPPGTGTGELFF
TRBJ2-7 | TRBD1 | TRBV29-1 | . | TGCAGCGTATCGGGACAGGACGATCTATCGTCCAGCGAGCAGTACTTC | CSVSGQDDLSSSEQYF
TRBJ2-7 | TRBD1 | TRBV20-1 | few | TGCAGTGCTAGCGACTACAGGGGGTTGGACGAGCAGTACTTC | CSASDYRGLDEQYF
TRBJ1-5 | TRBD1 | TRBV19 | . | TGTGCCAGTACCCCGGTAGGGGGCGATTATCAGCCCCAGCATTTT | CASTPVGGDYQPQHF
TRBJ1-2 | TRBD1 | TRBV6-1 | few | TGTGCCAGCAAGGTCGGACAGGGGGGTAACTATGGCTACACCTTC | CASKVGQGGNYGYTF
TRBJ1-6 | TRBD1 | TRBV27 | . | TGTGCCAGCAGTACCGACAGGGGCGGTAATTCACCCCTCCACTTT | CASSTDRGGNSPLHF
TRBJ2-5 | . | TRBV7-9 | few | TGTGCCAGCAGCTTCTTTGCGGAGACCCAGTACTTC | CASSFFAETQYF
TRBJ2-5 | . | TRBV5-1 | few | TGCGCCAGCAGAACCGTGCCCCTTGAGGGGGAGACCCAGTACTTC | CASRTVPLEGETQYF
TRBJ2-7 | TRBD1 | TRBV7-9 | few | TGTGCCAGCGACTTAACCGGGACAGGGTCCGACGAGCAGTACTTC | CASDLTGTGSDEQYF
TRBJ2-7 | . | TRBV2 | few | TGTGCCAGCATCGCAGGCTGGAACTACGAGCAGTACTTC | CASIAGWNYEQYF
TRBJ2-3 | . | TRBV12-3/TRBV12-4 | many | TGTGCCAGCAGTTTACTCGGGCAGGGCAGCACAGATACGCAGTATTTT | CASSLLGQGSTDTQYF
TRBJ2-4 | TRBD1 | TRBV3-1 | . | TGTGCCAGCAGCCCGGACAGGGGGAGGACCAAAAACATTCAGTACTTC | CASSPDRGRTKNIQYF
TRBJ2-7 | TRBD2 | TRBV5-6 | many | TGTGCCAGCAGCTTGGAACTAGCGGGAGTTTACGAGCAGTACTTC | CASSLELAGVYEQYF
TRBJ2-7 | . | TRBV27 | . | TGTGCCAGCAGTTTGTCGGACACCCACTACGAGCAGTACTTC | CASSLSDTHYEQYF
TRBJ1-5 | . | TRBV12-3/TRBV12-4 | . | TGTGCCAGCAGTTTAGTAGCAGGGTCGGGCAATCAGCCCCAGCATTTT | CASSLVAGSGNQPQHF
TRBJ2-5 | TRBD2 | TRBV30 | . | TGTGCCTGGGACGGGACTAGCGGACCCCGGACCCAGTACTTC | CAWDGTSGPRTQYF
TRBJ1-6 | . | TRBV27 | many | TGTGCCAGCAGTTTAGAGCGGCCGAGCTCCTATAATTCACCCCTCCACTTT | CASSLERPSSYNSPLHF
TRBJ2-7 | . | TRBV27 | . | TGTGCCAGCAGTTTCCTAGACAGCTCCTACGAGCAGTACTTC | CASSFLDSSYEQYF
TRBJ1-4 | TRBD1 | TRBV24-1 | . | TGTGCCACCAGTGACTTTGACAGGGGGAATGAAAAACTGTTTTTT | CATSDFDRGNEKLFF
TRBJ1-1 | . | TRBV20-1 | few | TGCAGTGTCCCAGAGGTTAGGACTGAAGCTTTCTTT | CSVPEVRTEAFF
TRBJ2-1 | . | TRBV14 | . | TGTGCCAGCAGCCCCCGACTAGAATATGAGCAGTTCTTC | CASSPRLEYEQFF
TRBJ2-5 | . | TRBV7-9 | . | TGTGCCAGCAGCTTAGGTCTAGATGCGACCCAGTACTTC | CASSLGLDATQYF
TRBJ2-4 | . | TRBV7-9 | many | TGTGCCAGCAGCTTTAGTAGGTTAGCCAAAAACATTCAGTACTTC | CASSFSRLAKNIQYF
TRBJ1-2 | . | TRBV14 | . | TGTGCCAGCAGCCAAGTGTCTGGGGCGGGCTACACCTTC | CASSQVSGAGYTF
TRBJ2-3 | . | TRBV12-3/TRBV12-4 | many | TGTGCCAGCGGTACGGATCCAGATACGCAGTATTTT | CASGTDPDTQYF
TRBJ1-1 | . | TRBV4-3 | many | TGCGCCAGCAGCCAAGAACTGTCAGACCTGAACACTGAAGCTTTCTTT | CASSQELSDLNTEAFF
TRBJ2-7 | TRBD2 | TRBV27 | few | TGTGCCAGCGACGCGGGGGGCCAACCCGAGCAGTACTTC | CASDAGGQPEQYF
TRBJ2-7 | TRBD2 | TRBV20-1 | many | TGCAGTGCTACAGGACTAGCGGGAGGGTACGAGCAGTACTTC | CSATGLAGGYEQYF
TRBJ2-2 | . | TRBV20-1 | . | TGCAGTGCTAGAGATGGCAGCGGGAACACCGGGGAGCTGTTTTTT | CSARDGSGNTGELFF
TRBJ2-2 | . | TRBV7-8 | . | TGTGCCAGCAGCTTAGTTTTTGGACAGTATATTCCCGGGGAGCTGTTTTTT | CASSLVFGQYIPGELFF
TRBJ2-1 | TRBD2 | TRBV20-1 | . | TGCAGTGCTAAGGACCCGGGAGGCTACAATGAGCAGTTCTTC | CSAKDPGGYNEQFF
TRBJ2-3 | TRBD2 | TRBV20-1 | few | TGCAGTGCTAGGGAACTAGCGGGGGGGTCAGATACGCAGTATTTT | CSARELAGGSDTQYF
TRBJ2-1 | TRBD1 | TRBV28 | . | TGTGCCAGCAGTTTGGGACAGGGAATATACAATGAGCAGTTCTTC | CASSLGQGIYNEQFF
TRBJ2-7 | TRBD2 | TRBV12-3/TRBV12-4 | many | TGTGCCAGCAGTTTAGGTAGCGGGATGGTCCACGAGCAGTACTTC | CASSLGSGMVHEQYF
TRBJ2-2 | TRBD1 | TRBV11-2 | few | TGTGCCAGCTGCTCGGGACAGGGTGTGGTGCACACCGGGGAGCTGTTTTTT | CASCSGQGVVHTGELFF
TRBJ2-3 | . | TRBV27 | many | TGTGCCAGCAGTTTGGCCCCCGGGACTGCTACAGATACGCAGTATTTT | CASSLAPGTATDTQYF
TRBJ1-6 | . | TRBV27 | few | TGTGCCAGCAGTCCAGGGACCGCAGGACTCCACTTT | CASSPGTAGLHF
TRBJ2-7 | . | TRBV27 | many | TGTGCCAGTTCCCAGGGCACCCACTCCTACGAGCAGTACTTC | CASSQGTHSYEQYF
TRBJ2-1 | TRBD2 | TRBV30 | . | TGTGCCTGGAATTTCCGAGCGGGGCTCGGGAATGAGCAGTTCTTC | CAWNFRAGLGNEQFF
TRBJ2-2 | TRBD1 | TRBV7-7 | many | TGTGCTAGCAGCTTAGGTCCCGGGACAGGGCGGACCGGGGAGCTGTTTTTT | CASSLGPGTGRTGELFF
TRBJ2-1 | TRBD1 | TRBV7-2 | many | TGTGCCAGCAGCGGACAGGGTCCCTACAATGAGCAGTTCTTC | CASSGQGPYNEQFF